The 15 T cell receptor beta chains below were found in one sample sequenced in a study of T cells expressing NK-cell markers. TCRdb re-called the 5' RACE reads; one entry per CDR3 protein, DNA not given. The sample's table shows 500,000 to 700,000 distinct CDR3 sequences. Source material: blood T cells: a sorted CD56 or NKG2C T cell subset, CD4+ or CD8+ T cells, or bulk PBMC T cells (not recorded which). The receptors here all came from a man between 18 and 29 years old in good health.

The gene calls are TRBV7-6 and TRBJ2-3; no DNA is available, so the TRBD1 call from TCRdb remains unchecked. Germline assignment: CDR1 SGHVS and CDR2 FNYEAQ. This CDR3 region has 15 residues. The CDR3 is CASSIGQGAVDTQYF.

The rearrangement uses TRBV12-3 or TRBV12-4 and TRBJ1-3; TCRdb designates TRBD1, a call that cannot be tested without DNA. The CDR3 is 15 amino acids. The CDR3 protein is CASSIRDLSGNTIYF.

V and J are TRBV27 and TRBJ2-3; TCRdb's D call of TRBD1 is untestable without DNA. Per germline, CDR1 MNHEY and CDR2 SMNVEV (reference sequence). CDR3 length: 17 residues. The CDR3 protein is CASSPTSTGTFTDTQYF.

This chain joins TRBV11-1 and TRBJ2-3. This CDR3 spans 18 amino acids. The germline gives CDR1 SGHAT, CDR2 FQDESV (reference sequence). CDR3 amino acids: CASSLVVFGHGDTDTQYF.

The chain links TRBV29-1 to TRBJ2-1; TCRdb indicates TRBD2, and absent DNA this call remains unverified. Germline assignment: CDR1 SQVTM and CDR2 ANQGSEA. CDR3 length: 17 residues. CDR3 sequence reads: CSVEGGSGRVLYNEQFF.

The chain uses TRBV5-4 and TRBJ2-1. The CDR3 contains 14 residues. From germline, CDR1 is SGHNT and CDR2 YYREEE (reference sequence). CDR3 region: CASGEAHTYNEQFF.

The rearrangement uses TRBV10-2 and TRBJ2-1; checking the TCRdb D call of TRBD1 is not possible without DNA. The V gene's germline CDR1 is WSHSY and CDR2 SAAADI. CDR3 length equals 17 residues. CDR3 protein: CASRGLAQRQGDNEQFF.

The V gene is TRBV29-1, the J gene TRBJ2-1; TCRdb selects TRBD2, and the lack of DNA leaves this call unchecked. The V gene's germline CDR1 is SQVTM and CDR2 ANQGSEA. This CDR3 comprises 12 residues. The CDR3 sequence: CSVSGTSGEQFF.

The chain combines TRBV3-1 with TRBJ2-5; the TRBD2 assignment by TCRdb is unverifiable without DNA. The CDR3 consists of 14 residues. CDR1 and CDR2 (germline): LGHDT, YNNKEL (reference sequence). The CDR3 loop is CASSPGLALETQYF.

The gene calls are TRBV24-1 and TRBJ2-7; absent DNA, TCRdb's TRBD1 call cannot be checked. This CDR3 is built from 13 residues. Germline V lookup: CDR1 KGHDR, CDR2 SFDVKD. CDR3: CATSDGQGAEQYF.

J is TRBJ2-7 and V is TRBV20-1; TCRdb reports TRBD1, a call that lacks DNA to check it against. CDR1 and CDR2 (germline): DFQATT, SNEGSKA (reference sequence). The CDR3 sequence is 14 residues long. CDR3 sequence reads: CSARRQGSSYEQYF.

The rearrangement links TRBV7-2 to TRBJ2-5; TCRdb designates TRBD2, a call that cannot be tested without DNA. The CDR3 is 15 residues long. Per germline, CDR1 SGHTA and CDR2 FQGNSA. The CDR3 reads CASSLALLAEETQYF.

The chain couples TRBV29-1 to TRBJ2-5. The CDR3 covers 16 residues. Germline CDR1 and CDR2: SQVTM and ANQGSEA. CDR3 amino acids: CSVLNPGHLYQETQYF.

The gene calls are TRBV5-5 and TRBJ2-1; TCRdb's assignment of TRBD2 cannot be checked, as there is no DNA. This CDR3 is 16 amino acids long. Germline V lookup: CDR1 SGHKS, CDR2 YYEKEE (reference sequence). Here the CDR3 reads CASSLIGSGAYNEQFF.

The chain is built from TRBV6-5 and TRBJ2-1; TCRdb calls TRBD1, which cannot be checked without DNA. The CDR3 length is 14 residues. Germline V gene lookup returns CDR1 MNHEY and CDR2 SVGAGI. The CDR3 sequence is CASSPGQEGNEQFF.